This TCR beta chain was obtained from a study of blood T cell repertoires in COVID-19. For the study at large: Collection of acute and convalescent COVID-19 samples took place in the United States, Italy and Spain. T cells, B-cell-depleted T cells, or PBMCs supplied cDNA or gDNA.

V was pared by 4 bases and J by 7 bases, with 6 bases of the junction left unmatched. This CDR3 comprises 13 residues. CDR1 and CDR2 from the germline V gene are SGHTA and FQGNSA. Original processing notes: Scientists estimated how many nucleated cells there were by amplifying reference gene primers. The data were produced by immunoSEQ multiplex PCR, yet TCRdb's version contains in-frame clones alone and is incomplete. V, J and clone size derive from that table, while D and trimming were established from the DNA sequence. The data hold about 60,000 clones, with 88% observed a single time. The chain recombines TRBV7-2 with TRBJ1-2, with 7 bases lining up with TRBD1. The receptor was isolated from a man aged 50-59 years with active COVID-19. Sequencing used peripheral blood. Here the CDR3 DNA reads TGTGCCAGCAGCTCTCAGGGGGTGAGTGGCTACACCTTC. Protein product: CASSSQGVSGYTF.